These 15 T cell receptor beta chains came from one sample sequenced in a study of T cells in narcolepsy. Measured with immunoSEQ multiplex PCR; TCRdb has only the in-frame clones, and not every one. This table holds some 17,000 clones, approximately 72% found once. Sequencing was done on a sample of CD45RA- memory CD8+ T cells from PBMCs. The receptors were gathered from a human donor with narcolepsy.

V and J are TRBV15 and TRBJ1-1, with a possible D match to TRBD1 (5 bases). The germline CDR1 and CDR2 sequences are LNHNV and YYDKDF (reference sequence). This CDR3 has 12 amino acids. Deletions cut 5 bases from V and 11 bases from J, with 15 bases between. The CDR3 sequence: CATSAGLLAAFF. CDR3 DNA: TGTGCCACCAGCGCGGGACTCCTCGCCGCTTTCTTT.

This rearrangement joins TRBV20-1 to TRBJ1-1; D is uncertain. Germline-derived CDR1 and CDR2 are DFQATT and SNEGSKA (reference sequence). This CDR3 contains 9 residues. V dropped 1 base and J dropped 11 bases, with 5 bases sitting between them. As DNA, the CDR3 is TGCAGTGCTAGAGGGTACGCTTTCTTT. Translated: CSARGYAFF.

The V gene is TRBV6-6, the J gene TRBJ1-5; 10 bases are a match to TRBD1. Germline CDR1 reads MNHNY; CDR2 reads SVGAGI (reference sequence). CDR3 size: 14 residues. J lost 8 bases, V lost 6 bases, and 7 bases had no gene match. CDR3 sequence: CASRPRTGGKPQHF. Written as DNA, the CDR3 is TGTGCCAGCAGACCTCGGACAGGGGGGAAGCCCCAGCATTTT.

The chain uses TRBV5-4 and TRBJ2-7; 12 bases map to TRBD1. V shed 4 bases, J shed 3 bases, and the junction held 5 bases outside the gene matches. CDR1 is SGHNT, CDR2 YYREEE, per germline (reference sequence). CDR3 length equals 15 residues. The CDR3 region has the DNA TGTGCCAGCAGCCCGGGACAGGGGGCGGACTACGAGCAGTACTTC. It translates to CASSPGQGADYEQYF.

The genes are TRBV2 and TRBJ2-3; 11 nucleotides align to TRBD2. Germline loops: CDR1 SNHLY, CDR2 FYNNEI. V dropped 3 bases and J dropped 5; count of bases not matched to a gene: 7. CDR3 length equals 16 residues. CDR3 amino acids: CASSDFSGRAVDTQYF. CDR3 DNA sequence: TGTGCCAGCAGTGACTTTAGCGGGAGGGCCGTAGATACGCAGTATTTT. The full variable domain, in which reference TRBV2 and TRBJ2-3 provide the parts outside the CDR3, is EPEVTQTPSHQVTQMGQEVILRCVPISNHLYFYWYRQILGQKVEFLVSFYNNEISEKSEIFDDQFSVERPDGSNFTLKIRSTKLEDSAMYFCASSDFSGRAVDTQYFGPGTRLTVL.

This clone was observed once. This chain joins TRBV30 and TRBJ1-4; 9 bases agree with TRBD1. CDR1 GTSNPN and CDR2 SVGIG come from the germline V gene (reference sequence). The CDR3 has 14 residues. The trim removed 1 base at V and 6 bases at J, leaving 3 bases unmatched. The CDR3 DNA reads as TGTGCCTGGAGTGACGGGACAGGGTATGAAAAACTGTTTTTT. Translated: CAWSDGTGYEKLFF.

The chain is built from TRBV6-6 and TRBJ2-3; no firm D call. CDR1 is MNHNY, CDR2 SVGAGI, per germline (reference sequence). The CDR3 contains 13 residues. V was trimmed by 4 bases and J by 2 bases, leaving 7 bases between them. The CDR3 loop is CASSFLTTDTQYF. The CDR3 coding sequence is TGTGCCAGCAGTTTTCTCACCACAGATACGCAGTATTTT.

The V call is TRBV7-8, the J call TRBJ2-7, with 10 bases fitting TRBD1. This CDR3 contains 13 residues. J lost 3 bases, V lost 4 bases, and 0 bases had no gene match. Germline lookup yields CDR1 SGHVS and CDR2 FQNEAQ. The CDR3 DNA follows: TGTGCCAGCAGCTGGGACAGGGGCTACGAGCAGTACTTC. This sequence encodes CASSWDRGYEQYF.

The chain combines TRBV12-2 with TRBJ2-7; the table assigns TRBD2, which was not confirmed against the DNA. TRBV12-2 is flagged as a pseudogene. The CDR3 spans 17 residues. This CDR3 reads CASRLVPTPFGAYEQYF. CDR3 in DNA: TGTGCAAGTCGCTTAGTCCCAACTCCGTTTGGTGCCTACGAGCAGTACTTC.

This chain connects TRBV2 to TRBJ1-1; D may be TRBD1 (5 bases). Between the trimmed V and J ends, which lost 4 bases and 7 bases, there was a span of 19 bases. From germline, CDR1 is SNHLY and CDR2 FYNNEI. This CDR3 spans 15 amino acids. The DNA of the CDR3 is TGTGCCAGCAGTGTTTGGGGCGCGGAAATAAATGAAGCTTTCTTT. Amino acids: CASSVWGAEINEAFF.

This chain joins TRBV7-6 and TRBJ2-7, with D tentatively TRBD2 (6 bases). The V end lost 0 bases, the J end lost 0 bases, and 15 bases lay between the germline ends. The CDR3 is 17 amino acids. CDR1 SGHVS and CDR2 FNYEAQ come from the germline V gene. The CDR3 sequence: CASSLAGRSLSSYEQYF. DNA of the CDR3: TGTGCCAGCAGCTTAGCGGGGAGGAGTCTGAGCTCCTACGAGCAGTACTTC.

On this clone itself: The same CDR3 also results from other DNA sequences found in this sample. The rearrangement joins TRBV7-9 to TRBJ1-2; no definite D call. Germline V CDR1 and CDR2: SEHNR, FQNEAQ (reference sequence). With 5 bases removed from V and 4 bases from J, the gap between germline ends came to 14 bases. The CDR3 length is 14 residues. CDR3 nucleotides: TGTGCCAGCAGCACGGTCAGCCCAGTCTATGGCTACACCTTC. It codes for CASSTVSPVYGYTF.

V is TRBV19 and J is TRBJ2-1; D not resolved. CDR1 is LNHDA and CDR2 is SQIVND in the germline V gene (reference sequence). V gave up 4 bases and J gave up 0 bases, with 10 bases separating them. CDR3 length equals 15 residues. CDR3 protein: CASSTTLASYNEQFF. CDR3 bases: TGTGCCAGTAGTACCACCTTGGCCTCCTACAATGAGCAGTTCTTC.

This clone was detected only a few times. The gene calls are TRBV6-5 and TRBJ2-7; TRBD1 is a possible D gene (7 bases). Between the trimmed V and J ends, which lost 2 bases and 0 bases, there was a span of 11 bases. The CDR3 has 15 residues. CDR1 MNHEY and CDR2 SVGAGI come from the germline V gene. The CDR3 bases are TGTGCCAGCAGTTACGGGCGGGACAGCTCCTACGAGCAGTACTTC. It yields the protein CASSYGRDSSYEQYF.

In this sample, this clone turned up once. The genes are TRBV7-8 and TRBJ2-1; D is unclear. The CDR3 extends over 11 amino acids. Germline lookup yields CDR1 SGHVS and CDR2 FQNEAQ. Trimming pared 2 bases from V and 8 bases from J, leaving 4 bases between. In DNA form, the CDR3 reads TGTGCCAGCAGCTTATTGGATGAGCAGTTCTTC. Translated: CASSLLDEQFF.